This T cell receptor (beta chain) was sequenced for a study of T cell repertoires in cytomegalovirus infection. About the study: Well-studied HLA-B-restricted epitopes and recently identified HLA-C-restricted epitopes of CMV were both used in the study.

Using its own MiXCR run on the reads, TCRdb lists one record per CDR3 protein. Among hundreds of thousands of distinct CDR3 sequences listed, 33% were seen once. Concerning this clonotype itself: Its specificity is unknown.

V lost 5 bases to trimming and J lost 5 bases; unmatched junction nucleotides: 5. Germline CDR1 SGHVS, CDR2 FNYEAQ. CDR3 size: 15 residues. The chain joins TRBV7-6 to TRBJ2-5, with 13 bases lining up with TRBD2. This sequence originates from a human donor in good health (CMV status not recorded). Some clones in this sample may be carry-over from other donors' samples. This material consisted of cultured PBMCs, taken from culture after CMV antigen stimulation. This chain's CDR3 is CASSRTSGSFETQYF. The CDR3 DNA sequence: TGTGCCAGCAGCCGGACTAGCGGGAGTTTCGAGACCCAGTACTTC.